These 5 T cell receptor beta chains were all obtained from the same sample, sequenced in a study of control samples from healthy donors and cancer patients. TCRdb keeps only in-frame clones here, not all; method: immunoSEQ multiplex PCR. The sample carries around 200,000 clones, about 93% recorded once. Sequencing used blood. The receptors were sampled from a man aged 18 to 29 in good health.

The chain couples TRBV2 to TRBJ2-5; weak D call: TRBD1 (6 bases). Trimming cost V 3 bases and J 5 bases, with 10 bases left between them. The CDR3 covers 13 residues. The germline V gene has CDR1 SNHLY and CDR2 FYNNEI. Written as DNA, the CDR3 is TGTGCCAGCAGTGAGGGGCAGGGGGAGACCCAGTACTTC. Protein: CASSEGQGETQYF.

This rearrangement joins TRBV18 to TRBJ2-7, with 8 bases fitting TRBD1. Trimming removed 8 bases from V and 4 bases from J; junction bases left unmatched: 10. This CDR3 has 14 amino acids. CDR1 and CDR2 (germline): KGHSH, LQKENI. The CDR3 nucleotides are TGTGCCAGCGGATCCGGACAGGGAGCGTACGAGCAGTACTTC. Translating it yields CASGSGQGAYEQYF.

CDR3 residues: CSVVFQGLNQPQHF. The CDR3 DNA sequence: TGCAGCGTTGTGTTCCAGGGGTTGAATCAGCCCCAGCATTTT. This chain connects TRBV29-1 to TRBJ1-5; a weak D match, TRBD1 (6 bases). Per the germline V gene, CDR1 is SQVTM and CDR2 is ANQGSEA. V lost 4 bases, J lost 4 bases, and 14 bases lay in between. This CDR3 spans 14 amino acids.

This rearrangement joins TRBV18 to TRBJ1-1; D unclear. Trimming cost V 2 bases and J 5 bases, with 6 bases left between them. This CDR3 region has 12 residues. Germline V gene data show CDR1 as KGHSH and CDR2 as LQKENI. Here the CDR3 DNA reads TGTGCCAGCTCACCAGAAGGGACTGAAGCTTTCTTT. The encoded protein is CASSPEGTEAFF.

The J gene is TRBJ2-7, the V gene TRBV12-3 or TRBV12-4; 7 bases are shared with TRBD1. The CDR3 spans 13 residues. V dropped 2 bases and J dropped 2; count of bases not matched to a gene: 0. CDR3: CASSLTGAYEQYF. As DNA, the CDR3 is TGTGCCAGCAGTTTAACAGGGGCCTACGAGCAGTACTTC.